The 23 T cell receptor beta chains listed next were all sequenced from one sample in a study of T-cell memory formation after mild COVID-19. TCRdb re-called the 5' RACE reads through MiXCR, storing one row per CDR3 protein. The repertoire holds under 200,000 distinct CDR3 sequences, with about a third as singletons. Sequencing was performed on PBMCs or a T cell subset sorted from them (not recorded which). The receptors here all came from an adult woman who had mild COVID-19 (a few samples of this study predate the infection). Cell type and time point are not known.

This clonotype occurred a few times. CDR3 residues: CASSLAGQGTDTQYF. The CDR3 coding sequence is TGTGCCAGCAGCTTAGCCGGACAGGGCACAGATACGCAGTATTTT. The chain recombines TRBV7-2 with TRBJ2-3; 7 bases fit TRBD1. The CDR3 loop spans 15 amino acids. Germline values: CDR1 SGHTA, CDR2 FQGNSA. V shed 0 bases and J 1 base; nucleotides not matched to a gene: 1.

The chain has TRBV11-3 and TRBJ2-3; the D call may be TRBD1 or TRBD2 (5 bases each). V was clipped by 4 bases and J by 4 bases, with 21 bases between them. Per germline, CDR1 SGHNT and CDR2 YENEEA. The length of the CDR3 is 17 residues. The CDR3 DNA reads TGTGCCAGCAGCTCACGGGGTGCAGGGAAGCCCCCAGATACGCAGTATTTT. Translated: CASSSRGAGKPPDTQYF.

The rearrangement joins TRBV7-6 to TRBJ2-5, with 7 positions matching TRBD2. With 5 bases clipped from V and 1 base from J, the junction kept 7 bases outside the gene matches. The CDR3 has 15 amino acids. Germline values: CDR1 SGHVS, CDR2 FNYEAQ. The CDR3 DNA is TGTGCCAGCAGCCGGGGGAGGGCGGGCCAAGAGACCCAGTACTTC. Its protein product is CASSRGRAGQETQYF.

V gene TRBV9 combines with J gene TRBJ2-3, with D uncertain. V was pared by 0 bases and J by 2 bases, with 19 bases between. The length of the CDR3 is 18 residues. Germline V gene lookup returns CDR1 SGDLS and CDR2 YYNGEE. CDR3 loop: CASSVGVFGRRNTDTQYF. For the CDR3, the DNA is TGTGCCAGCAGCGTAGGGGTTTTTGGAAGAAGAAACACAGATACGCAGTATTTT. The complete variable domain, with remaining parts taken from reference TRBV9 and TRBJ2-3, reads DSGVTQTPKHLITATGQRVTLRCSPRSGDLSVYWYQQSLDQGLQFLIQYYNGEERAKGNILERFSAQQFPDLHSELNLSSLELGDSALYFCASSVGVFGRRNTDTQYFGPGTRLTVL.

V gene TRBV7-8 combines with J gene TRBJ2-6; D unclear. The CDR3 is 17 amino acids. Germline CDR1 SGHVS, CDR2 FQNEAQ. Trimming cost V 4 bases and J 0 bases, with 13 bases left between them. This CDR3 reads CASSSLGPNSGANVLTF. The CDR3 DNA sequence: TGTGCCAGCAGCTCTTTAGGGCCAAACTCTGGGGCCAACGTCCTGACTTTC.

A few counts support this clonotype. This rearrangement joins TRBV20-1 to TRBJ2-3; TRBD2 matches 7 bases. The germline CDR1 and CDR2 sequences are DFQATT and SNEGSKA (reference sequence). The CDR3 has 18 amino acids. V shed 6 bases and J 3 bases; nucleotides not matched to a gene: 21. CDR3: CSAHSGTTFPRRTDTQYF. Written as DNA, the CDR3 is TGCAGTGCCCACAGCGGGACCACCTTCCCGAGACGAACAGATACGCAGTATTTT.

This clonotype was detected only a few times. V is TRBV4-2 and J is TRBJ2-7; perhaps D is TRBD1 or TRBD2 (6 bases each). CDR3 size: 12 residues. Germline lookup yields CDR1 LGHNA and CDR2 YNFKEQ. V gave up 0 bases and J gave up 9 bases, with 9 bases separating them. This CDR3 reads CASSQDKGGQYF. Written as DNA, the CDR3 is TGTGCCAGCAGCCAAGATAAGGGGGGGCAGTACTTC.

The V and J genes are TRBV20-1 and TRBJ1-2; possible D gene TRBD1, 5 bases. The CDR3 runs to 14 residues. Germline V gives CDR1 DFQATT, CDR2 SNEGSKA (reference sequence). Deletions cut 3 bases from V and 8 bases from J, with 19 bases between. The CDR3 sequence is CSARDPGTGNGYTF. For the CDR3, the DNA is TGCAGTGCTAGGGATCCCGGGACTGGAAACGGCTACACCTTC.

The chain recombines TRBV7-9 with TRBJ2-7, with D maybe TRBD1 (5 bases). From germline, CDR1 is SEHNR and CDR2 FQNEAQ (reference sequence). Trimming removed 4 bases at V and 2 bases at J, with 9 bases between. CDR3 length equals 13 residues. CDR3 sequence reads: CASSSSRAYEQYF. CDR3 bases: TGTGCCAGCAGCTCGAGCAGGGCCTACGAGCAGTACTTC.

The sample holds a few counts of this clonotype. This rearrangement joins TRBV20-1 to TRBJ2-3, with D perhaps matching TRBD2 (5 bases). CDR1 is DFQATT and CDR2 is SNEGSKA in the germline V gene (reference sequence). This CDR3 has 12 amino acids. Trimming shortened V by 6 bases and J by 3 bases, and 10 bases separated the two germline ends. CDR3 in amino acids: CSAPGRTDTQYF. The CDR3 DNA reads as TGCAGTGCCCCGGGAAGGACAGATACGCAGTATTTT.

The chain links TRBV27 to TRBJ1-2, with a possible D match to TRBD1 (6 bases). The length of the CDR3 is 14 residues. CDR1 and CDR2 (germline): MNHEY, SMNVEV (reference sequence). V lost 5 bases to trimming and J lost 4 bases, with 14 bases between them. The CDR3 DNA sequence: TGTGCCAGCAGTCCGATCGGGACAAGCTATGGCTACACCTTC. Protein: CASSPIGTSYGYTF.

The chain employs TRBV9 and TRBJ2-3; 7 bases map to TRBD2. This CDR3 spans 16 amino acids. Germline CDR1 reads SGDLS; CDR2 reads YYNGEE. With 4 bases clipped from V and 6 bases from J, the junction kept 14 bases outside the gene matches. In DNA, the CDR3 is TGTGCCAGCAGCCGGGAGGTTAGCGGCGAGGGGGATACGCAGTATTTT. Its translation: CASSREVSGEGDTQYF.

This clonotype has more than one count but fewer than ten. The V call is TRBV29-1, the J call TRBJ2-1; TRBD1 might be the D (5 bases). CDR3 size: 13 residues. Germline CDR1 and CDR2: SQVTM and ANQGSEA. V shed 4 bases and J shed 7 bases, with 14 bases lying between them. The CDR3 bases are TGCAGCGTTGCCCAAAATAGGGGTAATGAGCAGTTCTTC. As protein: CSVAQNRGNEQFF.

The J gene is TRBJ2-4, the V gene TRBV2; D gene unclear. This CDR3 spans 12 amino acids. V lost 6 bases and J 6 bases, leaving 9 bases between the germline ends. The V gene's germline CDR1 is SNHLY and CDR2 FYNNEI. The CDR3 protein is CASRVLGNIQYF. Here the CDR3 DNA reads TGTGCCAGCAGGGTACTTGGAAACATTCAGTACTTC.

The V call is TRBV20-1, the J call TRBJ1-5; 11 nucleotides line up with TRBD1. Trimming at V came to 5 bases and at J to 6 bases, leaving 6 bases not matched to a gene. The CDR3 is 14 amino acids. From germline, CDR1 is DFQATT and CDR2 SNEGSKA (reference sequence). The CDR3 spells CSASSDRGLQPQHF. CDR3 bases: TGCAGTGCTTCCTCGGACAGGGGGCTTCAGCCCCAGCATTTT.

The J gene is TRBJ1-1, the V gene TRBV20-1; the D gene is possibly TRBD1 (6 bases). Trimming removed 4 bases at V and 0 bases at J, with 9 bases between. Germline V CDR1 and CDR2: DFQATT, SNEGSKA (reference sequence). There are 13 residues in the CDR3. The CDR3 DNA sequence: TGCAGTGCTAAAGACAGGTTGAACACTGAAGCTTTCTTT. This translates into CSAKDRLNTEAFF.

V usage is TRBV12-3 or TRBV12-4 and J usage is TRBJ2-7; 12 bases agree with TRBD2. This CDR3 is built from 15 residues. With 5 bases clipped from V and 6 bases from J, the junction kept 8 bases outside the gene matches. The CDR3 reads CASSGLAGGLSEQYF. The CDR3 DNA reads TGTGCCAGCAGTGGGCTAGCGGGGGGGCTGAGCGAGCAGTACTTC.

CDR3 sequence reads: CATSREGGVASNQPQHF. CDR3 DNA: TGTGCCACCAGCAGAGAAGGAGGGGTGGCGAGCAATCAGCCCCAGCATTTT. The chain couples TRBV15 to TRBJ1-5, with D possibly being TRBD1 (5 bases). This CDR3 comprises 17 residues. CDR1 and CDR2 from the germline V gene are LNHNV and YYDKDF (reference sequence). V dropped 0 bases and J dropped 1 base, with 13 bases sitting between them.

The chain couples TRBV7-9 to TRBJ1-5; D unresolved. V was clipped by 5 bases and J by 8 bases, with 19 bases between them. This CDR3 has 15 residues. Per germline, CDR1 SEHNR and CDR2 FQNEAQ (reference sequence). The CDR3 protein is CASSPDGLRTKPQHF. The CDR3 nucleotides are TGTGCCAGCAGCCCAGACGGACTCCGAACTAAGCCCCAGCATTTT.

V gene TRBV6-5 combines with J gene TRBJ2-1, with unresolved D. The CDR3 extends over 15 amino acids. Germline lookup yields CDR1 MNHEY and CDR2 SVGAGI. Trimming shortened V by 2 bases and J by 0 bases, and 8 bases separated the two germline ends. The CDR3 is CASSYDSSSYNEQFF. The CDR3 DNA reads TGTGCCAGCAGTTACGACTCAAGCTCCTACAATGAGCAGTTCTTC.

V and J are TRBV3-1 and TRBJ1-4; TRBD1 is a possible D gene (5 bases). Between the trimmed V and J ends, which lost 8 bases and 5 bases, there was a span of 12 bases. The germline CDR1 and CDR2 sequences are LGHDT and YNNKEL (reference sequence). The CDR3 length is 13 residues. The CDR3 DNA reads TGTGCCAGCGGCTCGGGACGGAATGAAAAACTGTTTTTT. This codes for CASGSGRNEKLFF. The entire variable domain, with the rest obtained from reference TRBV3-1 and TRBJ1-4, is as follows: DTAVSQTPKYLVTQMGNDKSIKCEQNLGHDTMYWYKQDSKKFLKIMFSYNNKELIINETVPNRFSPKSPDKAHLNLHINSLELGDSAVYFCASGSGRNEKLFFGSGTQLSVL.

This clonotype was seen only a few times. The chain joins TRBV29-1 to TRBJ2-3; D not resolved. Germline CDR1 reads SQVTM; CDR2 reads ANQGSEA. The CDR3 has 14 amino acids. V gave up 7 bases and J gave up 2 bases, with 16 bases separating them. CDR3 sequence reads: CSAPTGRFTDTQYF. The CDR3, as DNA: TGCAGCGCCCCTACGGGCCGGTTCACAGATACGCAGTATTTT.

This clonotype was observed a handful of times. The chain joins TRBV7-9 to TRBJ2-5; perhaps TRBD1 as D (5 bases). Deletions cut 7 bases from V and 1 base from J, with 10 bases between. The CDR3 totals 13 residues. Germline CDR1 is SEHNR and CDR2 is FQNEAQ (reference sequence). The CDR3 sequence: CASTPTVQETQYF. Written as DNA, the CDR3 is TGTGCCAGCACCCCGACAGTCCAAGAGACCCAGTACTTC.